The 12 T cell receptor beta chains below were found in one sample sequenced in a study of cytomegalovirus exposure and HLA in healthy donors. 13 Jbeta primers and 60 Vbeta primers were used for the PCR. Sequencing was performed with immunoSEQ multiplex PCR; in TCRdb, only in-frame clones are kept and a portion is missing. The profile shows about 160,000 clones, approximately 84% of them singletons. Sequenced input: PBMCs. These receptors were obtained from a middle-aged woman in good health and CMV-seropositive.

This clone was seen just once. Germline and junction disagree at one end, which may indicate a read error. The V and J genes are TRBV7-9 and TRBJ1-6; no reliable D call. Germline values: CDR1 SEHNR, CDR2 FQNEAQ (reference sequence). The CDR3 runs to 13 residues. CDR3 loop: CSSSPSASSPLHF. CDR3 in DNA: TGTTCCAGCAGCCCGAGCGCTTCATCACCCCTCCACTTT.

This CDR3 is CASSLTPGTGRCTGELFF. For the CDR3, the DNA is TGTGCCAGCAGCTTGACCCCTGGGACAGGGAGGTGCACCGGGGAGCTGTTTTTT. The rearrangement uses TRBV11-3 and TRBJ2-2, with 9 bases that match TRBD1. Germline V gene sequence: CDR1 SGHNT, CDR2 YENEEA. This CDR3 spans 18 amino acids. J gave up 4 bases and V 3 bases, and 12 bases lay outside the gene matches.

This clone is a singleton in its sample. V usage is TRBV27 and J usage is TRBJ2-7; 14 bases line up with TRBD2. This CDR3 region has 14 residues. In germline, CDR1 is MNHEY, CDR2 SMNVEV (reference sequence). Losses at the gene ends were 6 bases for V and 4 bases for J; bases not matched to a gene: 2. The CDR3 coding sequence is TGTGCCAGCAGCGGGACTAGCGGGGGTTACGAGCAGTACTTC. Translated: CASSGTSGGYEQYF.

Remarks on this clone: One end of the junction does not line up with germline, which may come from a read error. The rearrangement joins TRBV7-9 to TRBJ1-2; TRBD1 matches 8 bases. The CDR3 contains 16 residues. CDR1 is SEHNR, CDR2 FQNEAQ, per germline (reference sequence). In nucleotides, the CDR3 is TGTTCCAGCAGCTTAGCTGGTACAGGGGGAGGGTATGGCTACACCTTC. Protein sequence: CSSSLAGTGGGYGYTF.

J is TRBJ2-3 and V is TRBV7-6; D may be TRBD2 (5 bases). Germline V CDR1 and CDR2: SGHVS, FNYEAQ. V was shortened by 0 bases and J by 0 bases, with 13 bases between the two germline ends. The CDR3 runs to 17 residues. CDR3 nucleotides: TGTGCCAGCAGCTTAGCGAGCGCTAGCTCCAGCACAGATACGCAGTATTTT. It is translated as CASSLASASSSTDTQYF.

This rearrangement joins TRBV6-1 to TRBJ1-2; possible D gene TRBD1, 5 bases. Between the trimmed V and J ends, which lost 7 bases and 3 bases, there was a span of 12 bases. Germline V lookup: CDR1 MNHNS, CDR2 SASEGT. The CDR3 totals 13 residues. The CDR3 DNA follows: TGTGCCAGCACGGGGGATCAGTACTATGGCTACACCTTC. This encodes CASTGDQYYGYTF.

The chain uses TRBV4-1 and TRBJ2-5; a weak D match, TRBD2 (6 bases). This CDR3 has 15 residues. The germline V and J ends were trimmed by 5 bases and 2 bases, with 15 bases remaining between them. Germline CDR1 MGHRA, CDR2 YSYEKL. The CDR3 DNA reads as TGCGCCAGCAGCTTGATCGGGACTCCTCAAGAGACCCAGTACTTC. The encoded protein is CASSLIGTPQETQYF.

The V call is TRBV4-2, the J call TRBJ2-3, with D possibly being TRBD2 (5 bases). Germline V gene lookup returns CDR1 LGHNA and CDR2 YNFKEQ. The CDR3 runs 16 residues. Between the trimmed V and J ends, which lost 4 bases and 2 bases, there was a span of 16 bases. Here the CDR3 DNA reads TGTGCCAGCAGCCGCAGCTCGGAGGTTGACACAGATACGCAGTATTTT. This codes for CASSRSSEVDTDTQYF.

Note on this clone: A junction end diverges from the germline sequence, so it may reflect a read error. The chain links TRBV5-6 to TRBJ1-1, with D possibly TRBD1 on 6 matching bases. Germline V CDR1 and CDR2: SGHDT, YYEEEE. This CDR3 spans 15 amino acids. The CDR3 DNA reads as TGTGCCAGCAGCTTGGTGGGGGCGTGGAACACTGAAGCTTCCTTT. Its translation is CASSLVGAWNTEASF.

The chain uses TRBV6-1 and TRBJ1-5; D is perhaps TRBD1 (6 bases). CDR1 MNHNS and CDR2 SASEGT come from the germline V gene. CDR3 length equals 14 residues. The V and J ends lost 6 bases and 6 bases respectively, with 15 bases between them. The CDR3 loop reads CASRNSGQPQPQHF. The CDR3 coding sequence is TGTGCCAGCAGGAACAGCGGACAGCCTCAGCCCCAGCATTTT.

This clone came up once. The rearrangement links TRBV4-2 to TRBJ1-5; no reliable D call. Per the germline V gene, CDR1 is LGHNA and CDR2 is YNFKEQ. V lost 1 base, J lost 7 bases, and 11 bases lay in between. The CDR3 is 14 amino acids. This chain's CDR3 is CASSQAEGGQPQHF. The CDR3 DNA sequence: TGTGCCAGCAGCCAAGCAGAGGGAGGCCAGCCCCAGCATTTT.

This clone was observed a single time. The genes are TRBV9 and TRBJ2-3; the D gene is possibly TRBD1 (6 bases). The CDR3 has 14 residues. Trimming removed 4 bases from V and 3 bases from J, with 12 bases in between. Germline V CDR1 and CDR2: SGDLS, YYNGEE. The CDR3 DNA sequence: TGTGCCAGCAGCCTAGGACAGTTTACAGATACGCAGTATTTT. Amino acid sequence: CASSLGQFTDTQYF.